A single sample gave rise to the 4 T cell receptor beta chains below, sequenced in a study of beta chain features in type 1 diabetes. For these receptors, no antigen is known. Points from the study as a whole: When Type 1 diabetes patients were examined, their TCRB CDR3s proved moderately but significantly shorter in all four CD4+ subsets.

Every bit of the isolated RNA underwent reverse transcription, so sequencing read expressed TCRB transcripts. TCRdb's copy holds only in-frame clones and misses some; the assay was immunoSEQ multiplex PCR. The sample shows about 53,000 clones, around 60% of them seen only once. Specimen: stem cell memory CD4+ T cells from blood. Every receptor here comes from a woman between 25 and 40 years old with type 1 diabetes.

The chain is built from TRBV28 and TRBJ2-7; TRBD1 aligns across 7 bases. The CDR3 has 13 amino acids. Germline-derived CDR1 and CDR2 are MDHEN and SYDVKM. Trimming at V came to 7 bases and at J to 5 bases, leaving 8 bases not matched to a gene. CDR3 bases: TGTGCCAGCAAGGGTGGACAGGCCCACGAGCAGTACTTC. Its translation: CASKGGQAHEQYF.

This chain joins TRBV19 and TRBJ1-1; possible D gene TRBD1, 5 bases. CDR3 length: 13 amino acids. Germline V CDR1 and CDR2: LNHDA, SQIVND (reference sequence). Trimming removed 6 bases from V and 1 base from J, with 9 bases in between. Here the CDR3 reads CASSRTRNTEAFF. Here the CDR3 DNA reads TGTGCCAGTAGCAGGACAAGGAACACTGAAGCTTTCTTT. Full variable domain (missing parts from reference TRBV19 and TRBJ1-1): DGGITQSPKYLFRKEGQNVTLSCEQNLNHDAMYWYRQDPGQGLRLIYYSQIVNDFQKGDIAEGYSVSREKKESFPLTVTSAQKNPTAFYLCASSRTRNTEAFFGQGTRLTVV.

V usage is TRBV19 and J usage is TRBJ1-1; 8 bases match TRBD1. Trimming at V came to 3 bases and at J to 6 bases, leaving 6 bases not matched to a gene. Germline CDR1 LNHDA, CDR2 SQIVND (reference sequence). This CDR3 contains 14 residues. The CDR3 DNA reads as TGTGCCAGTAGTATTTTGGACAGGGTCGCTGAAGCTTTCTTT. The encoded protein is CASSILDRVAEAFF.

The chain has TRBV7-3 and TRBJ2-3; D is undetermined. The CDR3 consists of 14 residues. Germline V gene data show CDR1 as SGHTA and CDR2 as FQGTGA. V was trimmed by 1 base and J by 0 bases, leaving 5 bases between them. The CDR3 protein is CASSLNPSTDTQYF. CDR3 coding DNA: TGTGCCAGCAGCTTAAATCCTAGCACAGATACGCAGTATTTT.